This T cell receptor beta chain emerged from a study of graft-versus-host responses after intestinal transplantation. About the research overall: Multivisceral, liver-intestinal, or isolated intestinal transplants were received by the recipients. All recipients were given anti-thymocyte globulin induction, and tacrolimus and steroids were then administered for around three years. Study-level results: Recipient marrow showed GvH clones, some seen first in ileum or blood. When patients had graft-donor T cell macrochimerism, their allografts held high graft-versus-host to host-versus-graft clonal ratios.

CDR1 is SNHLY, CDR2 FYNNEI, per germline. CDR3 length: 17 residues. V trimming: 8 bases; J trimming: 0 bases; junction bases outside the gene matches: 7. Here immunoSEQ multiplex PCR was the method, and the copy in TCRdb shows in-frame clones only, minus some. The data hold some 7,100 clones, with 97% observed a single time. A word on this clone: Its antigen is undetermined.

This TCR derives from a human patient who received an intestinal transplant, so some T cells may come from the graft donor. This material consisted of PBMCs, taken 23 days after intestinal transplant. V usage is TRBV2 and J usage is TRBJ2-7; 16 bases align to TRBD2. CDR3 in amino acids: CASLKGLAGGPSYEQYF. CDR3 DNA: TGTGCCAGCTTAAAGGGACTAGCGGGAGGGCCCTCCTACGAGCAGTACTTC. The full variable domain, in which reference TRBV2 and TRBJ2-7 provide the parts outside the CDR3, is EPEVTQTPSHQVTQMGQEVILRCVPISNHLYFYWYRQILGQKVEFLVSFYNNEISEKSEIFDDQFSVERPDGSNFTLKIRSTKLEDSAMYFCASLKGLAGGPSYEQYFGPGTRLTVT.